This T cell receptor (beta chain) was observed in a study of CXCR3-negative and CXCR3-positive naive CD8 T cells (dated by TCRdb to between 2018 and 2020). The study in broad terms: About 150 million TRB reads were obtained in total, roughly 1.5 +/- 0.3 million reads per library. Diversity and physicochemical repertoire analyses were performed on about eleven donors pooled from two independent experiments. Naive subsets from about 5 donors and memory cells from 3 donors were included in the TRBV-TRBJ cluster analysis. What the authors observed across the whole study: Comparably high repertoire diversity was found in both naive subsets, whereas much lower repertoire diversity was found in memory CD8+ T cells. CXCR3 expression partially decreased after cryopreservation, so most assays used freshly isolated PBMCs. Because surface CD5, which has been linked to self-reactivity in mice, was comparable between naive subsets, TCR interaction strength was also inferred from TRB CDR3 physicochemical properties. Similar TRBV-TRBJ usage was shown by naive CXCR3-negative and CXCR3-positive cells from the same donor, whereas distinct patterns were shown by memory cells. Compared with CXCR3-negative naive cells, CXCR3-positive naive cells had TRB CDR3s with higher hydrophobicity (lower Kidera factor 4), lower energy, and higher strength and volume indices.

CDR1 and CDR2 are read off the germline V gene (reference sequence) as MNHEY and SMNVEV. The CDR3, from cysteine to phenylalanine, totals 15 residues. DNA for this receptor is not on file. About this clonotype itself: Its target antigen remains unknown.

For each CD8+ T cell subset, flow sorting was done in triplicate, and roughly 320,000 cells per subset went directly into RLT lysis buffer. Naive CD8+ T cells were defined stringently as CD45RO-CCR7+CD27+CD95- to exclude memory contaminants. Peripheral blood mononuclear cells were isolated from buffy coats using standard density gradient centrifugation. Naive CXCR3-negative and CXCR3-positive CD8+ T cells were flow-sorted using a FACSAria III. An RNeasy Mini Kit was used to extract total RNA from the sorted cells. Instrument used: NextSeq 550. The Human TCR Profiling Kit (MiLaboratory) was used to prepare UMI-labeled 5' RACE TRB cDNA libraries. The full amount of extracted RNA was used for cDNA synthesis, and the full amount of resulting cDNA was used for PCR amplification. Libraries were prepared in parallel using an identical number of PCR cycles. The authors' pipeline ran thus. MIGEC and MiXCR extracted about 57,000 +/- 9,900 unique UMI-labeled TRB cDNA molecules per library, requiring at least two reads per UMI. On average, approximately 40,000 +/- 10,000 functional in-frame TRB CDR3 nucleotide clonotypes lacking stop codons were found per library. After downsampling to 5000 UMI-labeled TRB molecules per sample, diversity metrics, including normalized Shannon-Wiener and Chao1, were computed in VDJtools. VDJtools was used to calculate clonotype-size-weighted physicochemical properties of the central five CDR3 residues, namely interaction energy, strength, volume and Kidera factor 4. TCRdb reprocessed the reads and assigns one entry to each CDR3 protein sequence, leaving out DNA. It is TCRdb's table, rather than the study itself, that gives the V and J calls and clone size. The sample table records some 100,000 distinct CDR3 sequences. The ten biggest clones cover about 0.35% of the sample.

Rearrangement joined TRBV27 to TRBJ2-1; TCRdb gives TRBD2 as the D gene, but with no DNA this cannot be confirmed. The origin of this receptor is a human donor in good health. Some clones in this sample may be carry-over from other donors' samples. The sequencing sample was made of naive CXCR3+ CD8+ T cells from blood. The cell subset or site label, as the study defines it: CD45RO-CCR7+CD27+CD95- naive CD8+ T cells expressing CXCR3 (TNR3+). The CDR3 corresponds to CASSSTSGGFNEQFF.